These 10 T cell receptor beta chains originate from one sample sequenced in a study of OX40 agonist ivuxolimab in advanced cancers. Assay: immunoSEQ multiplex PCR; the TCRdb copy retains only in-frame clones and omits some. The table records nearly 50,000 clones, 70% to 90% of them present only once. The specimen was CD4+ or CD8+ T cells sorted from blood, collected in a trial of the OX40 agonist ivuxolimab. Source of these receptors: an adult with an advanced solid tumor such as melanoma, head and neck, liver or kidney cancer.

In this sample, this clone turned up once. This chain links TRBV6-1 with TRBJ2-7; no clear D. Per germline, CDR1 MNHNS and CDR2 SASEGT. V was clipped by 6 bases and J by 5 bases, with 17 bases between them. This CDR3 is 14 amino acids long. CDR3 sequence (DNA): TGTGCCAGCAGCAAAGATTTACCGGCCCACGAGCAGTACTTC. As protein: CASSKDLPAHEQYF.

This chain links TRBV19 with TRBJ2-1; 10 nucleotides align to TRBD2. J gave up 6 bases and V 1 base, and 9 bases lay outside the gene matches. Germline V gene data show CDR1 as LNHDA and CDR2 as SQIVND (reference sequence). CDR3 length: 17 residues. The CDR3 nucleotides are TGTGCCAGTAGTATAGGAGCGGGGGGGGCCACCCTCAATGAGCAGTTCTTC. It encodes CASSIGAGGATLNEQFF.

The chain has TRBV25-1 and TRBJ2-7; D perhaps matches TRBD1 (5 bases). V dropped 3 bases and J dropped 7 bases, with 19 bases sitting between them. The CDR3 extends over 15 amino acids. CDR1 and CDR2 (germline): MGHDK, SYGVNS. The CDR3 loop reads CASSDSGRALTEQYF. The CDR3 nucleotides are TGTGCCAGCAGTGACTCGGGCAGGGCCCTTACAGAGCAGTACTTC.

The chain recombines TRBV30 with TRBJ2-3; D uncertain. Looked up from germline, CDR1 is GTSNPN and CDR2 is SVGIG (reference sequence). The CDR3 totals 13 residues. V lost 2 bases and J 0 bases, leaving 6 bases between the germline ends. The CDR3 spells CAWSTGSTDTQYF. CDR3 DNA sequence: TGTGCCTGGAGTACTGGGAGCACAGATACGCAGTATTTT.

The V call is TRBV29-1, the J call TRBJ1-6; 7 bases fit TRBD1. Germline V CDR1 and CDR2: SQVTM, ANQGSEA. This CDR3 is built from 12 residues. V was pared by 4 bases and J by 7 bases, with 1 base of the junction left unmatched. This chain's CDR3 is CSVGQGNSPLHF. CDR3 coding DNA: TGCAGCGTTGGACAGGGCAATTCACCCCTCCACTTT.

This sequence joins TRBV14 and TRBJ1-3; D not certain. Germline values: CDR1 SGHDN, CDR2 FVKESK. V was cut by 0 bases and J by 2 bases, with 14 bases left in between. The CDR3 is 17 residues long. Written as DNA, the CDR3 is TGTGCCAGCAGCCAAGAAGTAGGACTGAGGCCTGGAAACACCATATATTTT. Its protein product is CASSQEVGLRPGNTIYF.

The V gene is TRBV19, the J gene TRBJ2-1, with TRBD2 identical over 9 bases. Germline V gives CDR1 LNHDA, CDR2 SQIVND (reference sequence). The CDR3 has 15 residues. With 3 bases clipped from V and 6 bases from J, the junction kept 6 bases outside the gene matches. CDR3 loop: CASSMSSGMGNEQFF. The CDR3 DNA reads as TGTGCCAGTAGTATGTCTAGCGGGATGGGCAATGAGCAGTTCTTC.

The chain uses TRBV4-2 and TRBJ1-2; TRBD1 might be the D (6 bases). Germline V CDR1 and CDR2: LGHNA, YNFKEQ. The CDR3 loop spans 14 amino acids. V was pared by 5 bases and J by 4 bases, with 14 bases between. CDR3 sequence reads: CASSKGGFGYGYTF. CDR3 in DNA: TGTGCCAGCAGCAAGGGGGGTTTTGGCTATGGCTACACCTTC.

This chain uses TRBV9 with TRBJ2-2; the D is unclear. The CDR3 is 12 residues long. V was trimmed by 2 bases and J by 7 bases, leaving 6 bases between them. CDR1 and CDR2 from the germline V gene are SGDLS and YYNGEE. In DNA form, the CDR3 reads TGTGCCAGCAGCGTTGGAATCGGGGAGCTGTTTTTT. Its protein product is CASSVGIGELFF.

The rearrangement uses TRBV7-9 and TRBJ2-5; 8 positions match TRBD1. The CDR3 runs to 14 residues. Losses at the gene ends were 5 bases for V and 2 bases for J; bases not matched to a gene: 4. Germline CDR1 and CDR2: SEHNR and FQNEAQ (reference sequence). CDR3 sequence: CASSTTGGQETQYF. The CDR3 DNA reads TGTGCCAGCAGCACCACAGGGGGACAAGAGACCCAGTACTTC. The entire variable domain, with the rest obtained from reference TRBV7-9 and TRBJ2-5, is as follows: DTGVSQNPRHKITKRGQNVTFRCDPISEHNRLYWYRQTLGQGPEFLTYFQNEAQLEKSRLLSDRFSAERPKGSFSTLEIQRTEQGDSAMYLCASSTTGGQETQYFGPGTRLLVL.